Sequencing of this T cell receptor beta chain was carried out in a study of beta chain features in type 1 diabetes. About the study: There was similarity between patients and healthy donors in age, gender and cell yields.

The investigators reverse transcribed all of the isolated RNA, so they sequenced expressed TCRB transcripts. Regulatory, naive and central memory T cell samples averaged approximately 3.4 million reads. The data were produced by immunoSEQ multiplex PCR, yet TCRdb's version contains in-frame clones alone and is incomplete. The sample records 810,000 or so clones, roughly 15% being singletons. After removal of 5 bases from V and 9 bases from J, the junction contained 20 bases not matched to a gene. Germline CDR1 is MDHEN and CDR2 is SYDVKM. The CDR3 extends over 18 amino acids. This TCR derives from a young woman in good health. The rearrangement links TRBV28 to TRBJ2-1, with 9 bases fitting TRBD2. Sequencing used naive CD4+ T cells from blood. Written as DNA, the CDR3 is TGTGCCAGCAGTCCCCCCCGAGGTAGCGGGAGTCGGTCCGGTGAGCAGTTCTTC. Translating it yields CASSPPRGSGSRSGEQFF.